The 31 T cell receptor beta chains reported below all come from one sample, sequenced in a study of cytotoxic CD8 clonotypes in ibrutinib-treated CLL. Clones were read by immunoSEQ multiplex PCR, and TCRdb kept only the in-frame ones, dropping some. The profile shows over 120,000 clones, roughly 83% of them singletons. This sample comprised PBMCs, obtained after 12 months of ibrutinib treatment. The receptors come from a human donor with chronic lymphocytic leukemia.

V usage is TRBV4-1 and J usage is TRBJ2-4; a weak D match, TRBD2 (6 bases). V lost 2 bases and J 7 bases, leaving 27 bases between the germline ends. The CDR3 contains 19 residues. Germline assignment: CDR1 MGHRA and CDR2 YSYEKL. The CDR3 nucleotides are TGCGCCAGCAGCCAACCGACCACGGGGCTGAGTAATGGGGGGAACATTCAGTACTTC. Residues: CASSQPTTGLSNGGNIQYF.

The V call is TRBV12-5, the J call TRBJ1-5; D possibly corresponds to TRBD1 (6 bases). This CDR3 is 15 amino acids long. Looked up from germline, CDR1 is LGHNT and CDR2 is FRNRAP. V was shortened by 1 base and J by 5 bases, with 12 bases between the two germline ends. The CDR3 coding sequence is TGTGCTAGTGGTTTGGAAACAGGGTCGTATCAGCCCCAGCATTTT. Protein sequence: CASGLETGSYQPQHF. The full variable domain, its missing parts supplied by reference TRBV12-5 and TRBJ1-5, is DARVTQTPRHKVTEMGQEVTMRCQPILGHNTVFWYRQTMMQGLELLAYFRNRAPLDDSGMPKDRFSAEMPDATLATLKIQPSEPRDSAVYFCASGLETGSYQPQHFGDGTRLSIL.

In DNA, the CDR3 is TGCGCCAGCAGCTCGGACCCCACCAACAATCAGCCCCAGCATTTT. Its translation: CASSSDPTNNQPQHF. This chain connects TRBV5-1 to TRBJ1-5; D not resolved. V shed 3 bases and J shed 3 bases, with 13 bases lying between them. Germline V lookup: CDR1 SGHRS, CDR2 YFSETQ. The length of the CDR3 is 15 residues.

This chain uses TRBV15 with TRBJ2-7; D not resolved. V lost 5 bases and J lost 6, with 20 bases in between. CDR3 length: 15 residues. From germline, CDR1 is LNHNV and CDR2 YYDKDF (reference sequence). The CDR3 loop is CATSPERRMGLEQYF. Written as DNA, the CDR3 is TGTGCCACCAGCCCCGAACGGAGAATGGGTCTCGAGCAGTACTTC.

The chain is built from TRBV28 and TRBJ2-5, with D possibly matching TRBD2 (6 bases). The ends were cut back, 5 bases at V and 4 bases at J, with 23 bases in the middle. The CDR3 extends over 17 amino acids. Germline V gene data show CDR1 as MDHEN and CDR2 as SYDVKM. For the CDR3, the DNA is TGTGCCAGCAGTCTTCATTTCAGGAGGGGTACGTCAGAGACCCAGTACTTC. Protein: CASSLHFRRGTSETQYF.

This chain joins TRBV5-8 and TRBJ1-5; D not certain. Looked up from germline, CDR1 is SGHTS and CDR2 is YDEGEE. V was trimmed by 0 bases and J by 3 bases, leaving 7 bases between them. CDR3 size: 14 residues. The CDR3 nucleotides are TGTGCCAGCAGCTTGGAACGGAACAATCAGCCCCAGCATTTT. Protein: CASSLERNNQPQHF. Drawing the rest from reference TRBV5-8 and TRBJ1-5, the complete variable domain is EAGVTQSPTHLIKTRGQQATLRCSPISGHTSVYWYQQALGLGLQFLLWYDEGEERNRGNFPPRFSGRQFPNYSSELNVNALELEDSALYLCASSLERNNQPQHFGDGTRLSIL.

This clone was found once. J is TRBJ2-7 and V is TRBV27, with 8 bases fitting TRBD1. The CDR3 has 14 amino acids. The germline V gene encodes CDR1 MNHEY and CDR2 SMNVEV (reference sequence). V shed 5 bases and J 6 bases; nucleotides not matched to a gene: 9. As DNA, the CDR3 is TGTGCCAGCAGTCTGGACAGGGTAAGCGGCGAGCAGTACTTC. Translated: CASSLDRVSGEQYF.

The CDR3 DNA sequence: TGTGCCAGCAGGTCCAGGGAAGTGAATCTCCGCGAGCAGTACTTC. Translation: CASRSREVNLREQYF. The chain has TRBV6-5 and TRBJ2-7; D possibly corresponds to TRBD1 (5 bases). Trimming cost V 6 bases and J 6 bases, with 21 bases left between them. In germline, CDR1 is MNHEY, CDR2 SVGAGI. This CDR3 is built from 15 residues.

The V call is TRBV18, the J call TRBJ2-7; 11 bases map to TRBD2. Per germline, CDR1 KGHSH and CDR2 LQKENI. This CDR3 is 16 amino acids long. Germline trimming cut 6 bases from V and 5 bases from J; bases unmatched to any gene: 12. This CDR3 reads CASSRIVAGGIDEQYF. CDR3 DNA sequence: TGTGCCAGCTCCCGTATAGTAGCGGGAGGGATCGACGAGCAGTACTTC.

V gene TRBV6-6 combines with J gene TRBJ1-1; 8 bases map to TRBD1. Germline loops: CDR1 MNHNY, CDR2 SVGAGI (reference sequence). V lost 6 bases to trimming and J lost 10 bases; unmatched junction nucleotides: 7. This CDR3 is built from 12 residues. CDR3 in amino acids: CASRLDRGAAFF. The CDR3 nucleotides are TGTGCCAGCAGATTAGACAGGGGCGCAGCTTTCTTT.

The rearrangement uses TRBV4-3 and TRBJ1-2, with no clear D. The V end lost 0 bases, the J end lost 4 bases, and 21 bases lay between the germline ends. Germline CDR1 reads LGHNA; CDR2 reads YSLEER. CDR3 length equals 18 residues. The CDR3: CASSQDLRSGVGSYGYTF. The CDR3 DNA follows: TGCGCCAGCAGCCAAGATTTACGTTCAGGCGTGGGGAGCTATGGCTACACCTTC.

This chain connects TRBV28 to TRBJ1-3; 8 bases match TRBD1. CDR1 is MDHEN and CDR2 is SYDVKM in the germline V gene. J was trimmed by 4 bases and V by 5 bases; bases with no gene match: 7. The length of the CDR3 is 15 residues. The CDR3, as DNA: TGTGCCAGCAGTGCGGAGACAGGGGCGGGAAACACCATATATTTT. Residues: CASSAETGAGNTIYF.

This chain joins TRBV27 and TRBJ2-6; D is unresolved. V shed 3 bases and J shed 0 bases, with 12 bases lying between them. The CDR3 loop spans 17 amino acids. Germline values: CDR1 MNHEY, CDR2 SMNVEV (reference sequence). CDR3 in amino acids: CASSFVGINSGANVLTF. CDR3 coding DNA: TGTGCCAGCAGTTTTGTGGGAATCAACTCTGGGGCCAACGTCCTGACTTTC.

V usage is TRBV19 and J usage is TRBJ1-1; a possible D gene is TRBD1 (5 bases). V shed 0 bases and J shed 1 base, with 9 bases lying between them. Germline values: CDR1 LNHDA, CDR2 SQIVND (reference sequence). This CDR3 has 15 amino acids. In DNA, the CDR3 is TGTGCCAGTAGTATAGACGCGGGGCAGAACACTGAAGCTTTCTTT. It codes for CASSIDAGQNTEAFF.

The rearrangement uses TRBV2 and TRBJ1-2; D is uncertain. The V gene's germline CDR1 is SNHLY and CDR2 FYNNEI. The CDR3 length is 13 residues. V lost 3 bases and J lost 6, with 11 bases in between. The CDR3 region is CASSERRENGYTF. CDR3 nucleotide sequence: TGTGCCAGCAGTGAGAGACGGGAAAATGGCTACACCTTC.

The gene calls are TRBV5-6 and TRBJ2-1, with 11 bases matching TRBD1. Germline loops: CDR1 SGHDT, CDR2 YYEEEE. V shed 4 bases, J shed 6 bases, and the junction held 6 bases outside the gene matches. CDR3 length: 15 residues. The CDR3 DNA sequence: TGTGCCAGCAGCCCCCGGGACAGGGGGGGCAATGAGCAGTTCTTC. Translating gives CASSPRDRGGNEQFF.

The V call is TRBV30, the J call TRBJ1-2; 7 bases fit TRBD1. The CDR3 length is 13 residues. J was trimmed by 6 bases and V by 2 bases; bases with no gene match: 6. Germline V lookup: CDR1 GTSNPN, CDR2 SVGIG (reference sequence). This chain's CDR3 is CAWSIDRDHGYTF. In nucleotides, the CDR3 is TGTGCCTGGAGTATAGACAGGGACCATGGCTACACCTTC.

The chain joins TRBV7-9 to TRBJ2-2; possibly TRBD2 for D (5 bases). The V gene's germline CDR1 is SEHNR and CDR2 FQNEAQ (reference sequence). The CDR3 runs to 13 residues. Trimming left V 10 bases short and J 5 bases short, with 14 bases between. The CDR3 DNA follows: TGTGCCAACGAGAGGGTGGGGACCGGGGAGCTGTTTTTT. Amino acid sequence: CANERVGTGELFF.

The chain combines TRBV6-1 with TRBJ2-1; 11 bases are shared with TRBD2. The CDR3 extends over 17 amino acids. CDR1 and CDR2 (germline): MNHNS, SASEGT. V trimming: 3 bases; J trimming: 4 bases; junction bases outside the gene matches: 8. CDR3 coding DNA: TGTGCCAGCAGTGACCCTTTAGCGGGAGGGCCATACAATGAGCAGTTCTTC. This gives the protein CASSDPLAGGPYNEQFF.

V gene TRBV5-4 combines with J gene TRBJ2-1, with 13 bases matching TRBD2. From germline, CDR1 is SGHNT and CDR2 YYREEE (reference sequence). The CDR3 has 15 amino acids. Germline trimming cut 5 bases from V and 6 bases from J; bases unmatched to any gene: 5. The CDR3: CASRLAGGRFNEQFF. In DNA form, the CDR3 reads TGTGCCAGCAGACTAGCGGGGGGGCGTTTCAATGAGCAGTTCTTC.

This clone was found a few times. CDR3 residues: CASSLGQGSQPQHF. The CDR3 bases are TGCGCCAGCAGCTTGGGTCAGGGAAGTCAGCCCCAGCATTTT. The chain recombines TRBV5-1 with TRBJ1-5; tentative D call: TRBD1 (5 bases). Germline V gives CDR1 SGHRS, CDR2 YFSETQ. The germline V and J ends were trimmed by 0 bases and 6 bases, with 10 bases remaining between them. CDR3 size: 14 residues. The full variable domain, in which reference TRBV5-1 and TRBJ1-5 provide the parts outside the CDR3, is KAGVTQTPRYLIKTRGQQVTLSCSPISGHRSVSWYQQTPGQGLQFLFEYFSETQRNKGNFPGRFSGRQFSNSRSEMNVSTLELGDSALYLCASSLGQGSQPQHFGDGTRLSIL.

The chain uses TRBV27 and TRBJ2-1; 8 bases map to TRBD2. The CDR3 length is 14 residues. V dropped 6 bases and J dropped 4; count of bases not matched to a gene: 5. CDR1 MNHEY and CDR2 SMNVEV come from the germline V gene (reference sequence). Here the CDR3 reads CASSSGLEYNEQFF. CDR3 DNA: TGTGCCAGCAGCTCGGGACTAGAATACAATGAGCAGTTCTTC.

This chain joins TRBV18 and TRBJ2-3; the D gene could be TRBD1 or TRBD2 (5 bases each). Trimming removed 3 bases at V and 0 bases at J, with 10 bases between. CDR1 is KGHSH and CDR2 is LQKENI in the germline V gene. The CDR3 contains 15 residues. The CDR3 DNA reads TGTGCCAGCTCACCCCGGGACGGGAGCACAGATACGCAGTATTTT. Amino acid sequence: CASSPRDGSTDTQYF.

J is TRBJ2-7 and V is TRBV7-9; tentative D call: TRBD1 (6 bases). Germline V gene lookup returns CDR1 SEHNR and CDR2 FQNEAQ (reference sequence). Trimming removed 8 bases from V and 2 bases from J, with 13 bases in between. This CDR3 is 13 amino acids long. The CDR3 DNA reads TGTGCCAGCGCGTCACAGGGCACCTACGAGCAGTACTTC. As protein: CASASQGTYEQYF.

This chain joins TRBV29-1 and TRBJ2-7, with TRBD2 identical over 9 bases. The CDR3 runs 14 residues. Germline V CDR1 and CDR2: SQVTM, ANQGSEA. The junction had 4 bases not matched to a gene; V was cut back by 1 base and J by 3 bases. CDR3 bases: TGCAGCGTTGAAGGAGCTAGCGGGGACTACGAGCAGTACTTC. As protein: CSVEGASGDYEQYF.

CDR3: CASSEGNWQGNTGELFF. CDR3 nucleotide sequence: TGTGCCAGCAGTGAAGGGAACTGGCAGGGGAACACCGGGGAGCTGTTTTTT. V gene TRBV6-1 combines with J gene TRBJ2-2; tentatively, D is TRBD1 (5 bases). Trimming removed 1 base at V and 1 base at J, with 13 bases between. Looked up from germline, CDR1 is MNHNS and CDR2 is SASEGT. CDR3 length: 17 residues.

The chain recombines TRBV10-3 with TRBJ1-1; D is unclear. V was pared by 8 bases and J by 3 bases, with 16 bases between. This CDR3 has 14 amino acids. Per the germline V gene, CDR1 is ENHRY and CDR2 is SYGVKD. This CDR3 is CAIGRLPRDTEAFF. CDR3 nucleotides: TGTGCCATCGGTAGGCTGCCGAGGGACACTGAAGCTTTCTTT.

The chain employs TRBV5-5 and TRBJ1-5, with 7 bases identical to TRBD1. The germline V gene has CDR1 SGHKS and CDR2 YYEKEE (reference sequence). The ends lost 4 bases at V and 3 bases at J; junction bases unmatched: 10. The CDR3 runs to 16 residues. The CDR3 region is CASSKYQGQHNQPQHF. The CDR3 DNA is TGTGCCAGCAGCAAATACCAGGGACAGCACAATCAGCCCCAGCATTTT.

The V and J genes are TRBV5-1 and TRBJ2-7, with TRBD2 matching 12 bases. CDR1 is SGHRS and CDR2 is YFSETQ in the germline V gene. The V segment lost 4 bases and the J segment 3 bases; nucleotides outside the gene matches: 2. CDR3 size: 14 residues. The CDR3 protein is CASSPSGRVYEQYF. In nucleotides, the CDR3 is TGCGCCAGCAGCCCTAGCGGGAGGGTCTACGAGCAGTACTTC.

The rearrangement links TRBV5-6 to TRBJ1-4, with D hard to call. The CDR3 is made up of 16 amino acids. The V end was cut by 1 base, the J end by 3 bases, with 13 bases between. Germline V lookup: CDR1 SGHDT, CDR2 YYEEEE. In nucleotides, the CDR3 is TGTGCCAGCAGCTTGTACGGCAAGGGCTCTAATGAAAAACTGTTTTTT. This codes for CASSLYGKGSNEKLFF.

This chain uses TRBV5-1 with TRBJ2-3; D is uncertain. The germline V gene encodes CDR1 SGHRS and CDR2 YFSETQ. With 2 bases removed from V and 2 bases from J, the gap between germline ends came to 3 bases. This CDR3 contains 12 residues. CDR3 coding DNA: TGCGCCAGCAGCTTATACACAGATACGCAGTATTTT. Amino acids: CASSLYTDTQYF. Based on the CDR3 plus reference TRBV5-1 and TRBJ2-3, the full variable domain is KAGVTQTPRYLIKTRGQQVTLSCSPISGHRSVSWYQQTPGQGLQFLFEYFSETQRNKGNFPGRFSGRQFSNSRSEMNVSTLELGDSALYLCASSLYTDTQYFGPGTRLTVL.